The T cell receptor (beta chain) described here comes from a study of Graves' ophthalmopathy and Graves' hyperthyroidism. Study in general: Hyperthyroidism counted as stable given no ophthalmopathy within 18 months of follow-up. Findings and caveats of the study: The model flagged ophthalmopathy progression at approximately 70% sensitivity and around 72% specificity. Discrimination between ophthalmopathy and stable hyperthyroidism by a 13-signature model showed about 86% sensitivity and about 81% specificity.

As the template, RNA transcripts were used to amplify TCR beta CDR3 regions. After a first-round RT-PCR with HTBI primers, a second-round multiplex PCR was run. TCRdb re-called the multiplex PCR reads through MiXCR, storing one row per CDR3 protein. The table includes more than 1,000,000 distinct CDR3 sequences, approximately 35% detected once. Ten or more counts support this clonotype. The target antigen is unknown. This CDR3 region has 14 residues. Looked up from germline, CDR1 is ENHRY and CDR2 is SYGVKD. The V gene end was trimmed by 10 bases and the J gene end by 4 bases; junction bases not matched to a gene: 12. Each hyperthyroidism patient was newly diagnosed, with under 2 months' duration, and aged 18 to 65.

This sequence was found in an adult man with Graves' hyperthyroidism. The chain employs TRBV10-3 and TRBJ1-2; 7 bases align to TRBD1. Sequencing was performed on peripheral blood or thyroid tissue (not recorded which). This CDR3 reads CASTRDSLGYGYTF. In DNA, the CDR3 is TGTGCCAGCACCCGGGACAGTTTAGGCTATGGCTACACCTTC.